Given below is one TCR beta chain in context. This clone was detected ten times or more. Its antigen is currently not known. The record has no base qualities; no much larger clone is one base away. The sample belongs to a study of T cell responses to AZD1222 COVID-19 vaccine (dated by TCRdb to the early 2020s). With regard to the full study: Because spike-specific TCR depth and breadth did not differ between the two schedules, AZD1222 recipients who got a second dose at roughly 4 weeks were pooled with those who got a second dose at roughly 12 weeks. TCR sequencing was performed for roughly 240 trial participants, of whom around 200 were given two doses of AZD1222 and about 25 were given two doses of MenACWY control vaccine. Trial participants were enrolled into age subgroups of 18-55, 56-69 and 70-plus years, which contained 148, 28 and 57 TCR-sequenced participants, respectively. Overall results and qualifications from the work: Participants were mostly white British, with more females than males. The authors suggested clonal diversity may have been underestimated. A significant rise in spike-specific TCR breadth and depth was observed after two AZD1222 doses relative to day 0 and relative to MenACWY recipients. Because no day 14 peak-response samples were available, repertoires were characterized only after the peak T cell response. In the small 56-69-year group, the increase in depth fell short of significance, most likely because of low power. Nearly half of unique spike-specific TCRs reportedly recognized epitopes outside regions mutated in the B.1.351 and B.1.1.7 variants. The vaccine-associated CD4 TCRs covered the entire spike protein, and the dominant responses fell in regions 160-218 and 743-854. Conclusions about previously exposed vaccinees are limited because only six or seven AZD1222 recipients were SARS-CoV-2 seropositive at baseline.

The CDR3 regions of human TCRbeta chains were analyzed by immunosequencing. Concerning the study's data processing: Repertoire TCRs were matched against a reference library of SARS-CoV-2-specific TCRs generated with the MIRA antigen-specificity platform. Breadth meant the fraction of unique TCRs that were SARS-CoV-2-associated, whereas depth meant the fraction of total T cells that were SARS-CoV-2-associated. Each spike-specific TCR was assigned to its reactive spike region and to a CD4 or CD8 class using the MIRA data. Log10-transformed breadth and depth values were compared by one-way ANOVA with Sidak's multiple comparisons tests. TCRdb took over this immuneACCESS table, retaining in-frame rearrangements with V and J assigned. Such tables are incomplete; in checked studies, under half of the missing clones stem from an unresolved V gene, and the remainder is unexplained. V and J calls and clone size follow that table, whereas D and trimming were derived from the DNA. The sample profile shows 90,000 to 100,000 clones; 70% to 90% of them were found once. Around 3.1% of the sample goes to the ten largest clones.

As encoded in the germline V gene, CDR1 is SNHLY while CDR2 is FYNNEI. Its CDR3 holds 12 amino acids, cysteine through phenylalanine. The only DNA kept is the CDR3, 36 bases in frame from the first base. Trimming accounts for 6 bases at V and 12 bases at J, while the number of junction bases matched to no gene is 7. The time point label on this specimen signifies: baseline before first vaccination. Samples from vaccinated people were obtained from the UK trials COV001 and COV002, which included a single-blind randomized controlled phase 2/3 trial of AZD1222 (ChAdOx1 nCoV-19) in healthy adults. Trial participant PBMC samples were collected at day 0 and day 28 after the second dose for TCRbeta chain sequencing.

The receptor chain draws on TRBV2 and TRBJ2-2; TRBD1 fits 7 bases in the junction. The sequence derives from an adult in good health. The sample consisted of peripheral blood, taken on day 0 of AZD1222 vaccination. Here the CDR3 is given as CASSPNRGKLFF. The DNA sequence is given as TGTGCCAGCAGCCCTAACAGGGGAAAGCTGTTTTTT.